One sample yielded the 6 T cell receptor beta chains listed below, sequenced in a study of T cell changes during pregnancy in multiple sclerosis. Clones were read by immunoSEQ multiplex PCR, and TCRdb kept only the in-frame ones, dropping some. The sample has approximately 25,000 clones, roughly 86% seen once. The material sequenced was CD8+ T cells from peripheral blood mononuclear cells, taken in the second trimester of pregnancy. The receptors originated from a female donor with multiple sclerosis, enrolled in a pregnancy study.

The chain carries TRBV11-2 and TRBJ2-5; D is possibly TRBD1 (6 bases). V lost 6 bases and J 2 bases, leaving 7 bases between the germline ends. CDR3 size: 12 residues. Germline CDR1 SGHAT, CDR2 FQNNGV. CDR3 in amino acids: CASRTGQETQYF. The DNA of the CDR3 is TGTGCCAGCAGAACAGGGCAAGAGACCCAGTACTTC.

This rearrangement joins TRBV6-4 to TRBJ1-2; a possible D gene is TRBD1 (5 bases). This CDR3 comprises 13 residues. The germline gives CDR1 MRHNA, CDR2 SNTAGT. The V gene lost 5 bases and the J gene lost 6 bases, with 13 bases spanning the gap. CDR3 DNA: TGTGCCAGCAGTCCTCAGGGTATGGATGGCTACACCTTC. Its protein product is CASSPQGMDGYTF.

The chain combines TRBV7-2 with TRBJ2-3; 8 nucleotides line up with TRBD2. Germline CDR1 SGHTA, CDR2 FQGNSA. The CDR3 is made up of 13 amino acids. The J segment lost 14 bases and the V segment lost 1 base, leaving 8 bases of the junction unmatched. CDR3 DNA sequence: TGTGCCAGCAGCTTAGGTCCGGGGGGGGCGGCGTATTTT. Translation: CASSLGPGGAAYF.

CDR3 bases: TGTGCCAGCAGCTCCTACTACGGGACAGTAAACACCGGGGAGCTGTTTTTT. Translation: CASSSYYGTVNTGELFF. The rearrangement joins TRBV7-9 to TRBJ2-2; TRBD1 matches 7 bases. V was pared by 4 bases and J by 2 bases, with 10 bases of the junction left unmatched. In germline, CDR1 is SEHNR, CDR2 FQNEAQ (reference sequence). The CDR3 has 17 residues.

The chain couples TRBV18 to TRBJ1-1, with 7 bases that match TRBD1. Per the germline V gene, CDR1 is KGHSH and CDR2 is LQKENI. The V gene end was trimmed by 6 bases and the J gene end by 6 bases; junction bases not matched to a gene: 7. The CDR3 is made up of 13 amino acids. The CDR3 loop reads CASSPDRDPEAFF. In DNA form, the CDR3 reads TGTGCCAGCTCTCCCGACAGGGACCCTGAAGCTTTCTTT.

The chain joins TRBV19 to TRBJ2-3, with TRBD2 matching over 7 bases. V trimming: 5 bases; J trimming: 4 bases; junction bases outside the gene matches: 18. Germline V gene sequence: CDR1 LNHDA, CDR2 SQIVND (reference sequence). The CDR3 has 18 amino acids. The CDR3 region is CASSPQYQGWGRADTQYF. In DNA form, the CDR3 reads TGTGCCAGTAGTCCTCAGTACCAAGGGTGGGGGAGGGCAGATACGCAGTATTTT.